The entry that follows covers one T cell receptor beta chain sequence. Antigen: not known. The V gene end was trimmed by 0 bases and the J gene end by 4 bases; junction bases not matched to a gene: 3. CDR1 is MGHRA, CDR2 YSYEKL, per germline. This CDR3 comprises 16 residues. The sample is drawn from a study of post-analysis software for immune sequencing data. Study-level findings and limits: Compared with controls, patients showed significantly lower normalized Chao1 diversity. A few TRBV segments appeared more often in patients than in controls, and TRBV5-6, TRBV5-1 and TRBV20-1 were among these.

cDNA libraries for TCR beta contained unique molecular identifiers. MiXCR, run by TCRdb on the PCR reads, gives a single entry per CDR3 protein. Of about 160,000 distinct CDR3 sequences listed, under 40% are singletons. This clonotype was sampled from a girl aged 5 to 17 with multiple sclerosis. Sequencing used blood, obtained after autologous hematopoietic stem cell transplantation. V is TRBV4-1 and J is TRBJ2-3; TRBD2 matches at 11 bases. This chain's CDR3 is CASSQENSGRADTQYF. The CDR3 nucleotides are TGCGCCAGCAGCCAAGAGAATAGCGGGAGGGCAGATACGCAGTATTTT.